Below are 28 T cell receptor beta chains sequenced from a single sample in a study of tumor-infiltrating lymphocytes in localized non-small cell lung cancer. Clones were read by immunoSEQ multiplex PCR, and TCRdb kept only the in-frame ones, dropping some. The sample consists of 12,000 or so clones, around 64% of them appearing once. Material: uninvolved lung tissue not adjacent to the tumor. The receptors shown here come from a human donor with non-small cell lung cancer.

The CDR3 sequence is CASSRGVNTDTQYF. CDR3 sequence (DNA): TGTGCCAGCAGTCGCGGGGTAAACACAGATACGCAGTATTTT. The V and J genes are TRBV2 and TRBJ2-3, with D possibly TRBD2 on 6 matching bases. The CDR3 covers 14 residues. Germline loops: CDR1 SNHLY, CDR2 FYNNEI. The V end was cut by 5 bases, the J end by 2 bases, with 11 bases between.

This clone was seen once. The CDR3 here is CASSPTTGVYNEQFF. The CDR3 DNA reads TGTGCCAGCAGTCCAACGACAGGGGTCTACAATGAGCAGTTCTTC. The genes are TRBV2 and TRBJ2-1; TRBD1 aligns across 8 bases. J was trimmed by 3 bases and V by 5 bases; bases with no gene match: 6. The CDR3 totals 15 residues. Per germline, CDR1 SNHLY and CDR2 FYNNEI.

V usage is TRBV5-6 and J usage is TRBJ2-7; D possibly corresponds to TRBD2 (6 bases). The V and J ends lost 0 bases and 2 bases respectively, with 9 bases between them. The germline CDR1 and CDR2 sequences are SGHDT and YYEEEE. The CDR3 covers 14 residues. In DNA, the CDR3 is TGTGCCAGCAGCTTGGGCGGGGATACCTACGAGCAGTACTTC. Its translation: CASSLGGDTYEQYF.

This clone appeared a few times. V usage is TRBV25-1 and J usage is TRBJ1-6, with 8 bases aligning to TRBD1. With V trimmed by 0 bases and J by 10 bases, 5 bases remained unmatched. Germline-derived CDR1 and CDR2 are MGHDK and SYGVNS. The CDR3 runs 15 residues. This CDR3 reads CASSEYNRGKSPLHF. The DNA for the CDR3 is TGTGCCAGCAGTGAATATAACAGGGGGAAATCACCCCTCCACTTT.

This chain joins TRBV6-5 and TRBJ1-4; 10 bases match TRBD1. Germline CDR1 reads MNHEY; CDR2 reads SVGAGI. Trimming at V came to 1 base and at J to 7 bases, leaving 6 bases not matched to a gene. The CDR3 has 16 residues. Written as DNA, the CDR3 is TGTGCCAGCAGTTACTTCCAGGGACAGGGGTTTGAAAAACTGTTTTTT. It specifies CASSYFQGQGFEKLFF.

This clone occurred a few times. The CDR3 DNA reads TGTGCCAGCAGTGTTAACGGGAGGGACATTTACAATGAGCAGTTCTTC. Translating gives CASSVNGRDIYNEQFF. This chain uses TRBV27 with TRBJ2-1, with 8 positions matching TRBD2. The germline gives CDR1 MNHEY, CDR2 SMNVEV (reference sequence). The CDR3 covers 16 residues. V shed 5 bases, J shed 4 bases, and the junction held 10 bases outside the gene matches.

The J gene is TRBJ1-4, the V gene TRBV27; 7 positions match TRBD1. With 5 bases clipped from V and 0 bases from J, the junction kept 3 bases outside the gene matches. The CDR3 covers 15 residues. Germline CDR1 and CDR2: MNHEY and SMNVEV (reference sequence). The CDR3 nucleotides read TGTGCCAGCAGTCCCCAGGGGGCAACTAATGAAAAACTGTTTTTT. This codes for CASSPQGATNEKLFF.

V is TRBV9 and J is TRBJ1-2; D ambiguous. Germline CDR1 and CDR2: SGDLS and YYNGEE. The CDR3 sequence is 14 residues long. Trimming shortened V by 2 bases and J by 8 bases, and 16 bases separated the two germline ends. The CDR3 bases are TGTGCCAGCAGCGTTGGAGGGAAGGTGGAAGGCTACACCTTC. It encodes CASSVGGKVEGYTF.

The rearrangement joins TRBV5-8 to TRBJ1-5, with D perhaps matching TRBD1 (6 bases). This CDR3 region has 17 residues. Trimming removed 3 bases at V and 6 bases at J, with 22 bases between. Germline CDR1 SGHTS, CDR2 YDEGEE. The CDR3 DNA is TGTGCCAGCAGCTCCGGCGGGGGGGCGAATTCTGGTCAGCCCCAGCATTTT. Translating it yields CASSSGGGANSGQPQHF.

The chain is built from TRBV5-1 and TRBJ1-1, with 8 bases fitting TRBD1. Germline loops: CDR1 SGHRS, CDR2 YFSETQ. The CDR3 totals 17 residues. V trimming: 4 bases; J trimming: 3 bases; junction bases outside the gene matches: 14. The CDR3 spells CASSGGQGHSRHTEAFF. The DNA for the CDR3 is TGCGCCAGCAGCGGAGGACAGGGCCATAGTAGGCACACTGAAGCTTTCTTT.

The gene calls are TRBV28 and TRBJ2-6, with a weak D call TRBD2 (5 bases). The CDR3 has 14 residues. CDR1 and CDR2 from the germline V gene are MDHEN and SYDVKM. Trimming took off 6 bases at V and 10 bases at J, with 16 bases between the two ends. CDR3 residues: CASSPPGTKNVLTF. CDR3 nucleotides: TGTGCCAGCAGCCCGCCGGGAACGAAAAACGTCCTGACTTTC.

The J gene is TRBJ1-1, the V gene TRBV6-4; 9 nucleotides match TRBD1. Trimming cost V 6 bases and J 4 bases; bases outside gene matches: 6. Germline CDR1 and CDR2: MRHNA and SNTAGT. This CDR3 contains 14 residues. In DNA form, the CDR3 reads TGTGCCAGCAGACTAAAACAGGGGGCCACTGAAGCTTTCTTT. Translation gives CASRLKQGATEAFF.

The chain has TRBV5-4 and TRBJ2-7; D uncertain. The CDR3 sequence is 15 residues long. Trimming shortened V by 4 bases and J by 2 bases, and 16 bases separated the two germline ends. Looked up from germline, CDR1 is SGHNT and CDR2 is YYREEE (reference sequence). The DNA of the CDR3 is TGTGCCAGCAGCCCCCCAGGTAGCACAACCTACGAGCAGTACTTC. Translated, it gives CASSPPGSTTYEQYF.

V is TRBV7-8 and J is TRBJ2-7; 7 nucleotides align to TRBD1. From germline, CDR1 is SGHVS and CDR2 FQNEAQ. This CDR3 comprises 14 residues. Trimming at V came to 2 bases and at J to 0 bases, leaving 1 base not matched to a gene. CDR3 coding DNA: TGTGCCAGCAGCTTAAGGACAGGCTCCTACGAGCAGTACTTC. Translated: CASSLRTGSYEQYF.

There are a few counts of this clone. The chain links TRBV6-1 to TRBJ1-5; no reliable D call. The CDR3 has 14 residues. V dropped 2 bases and J dropped 5 bases, with 10 bases sitting between them. CDR1 and CDR2 from the germline V gene are MNHNS and SASEGT. This CDR3 reads CASSESRSHQPQHF. The CDR3 coding sequence is TGTGCCAGCAGTGAAAGTAGATCCCATCAGCCCCAGCATTTT.

This clone was detected only a few times. The chain is built from TRBV7-9 and TRBJ2-7; possible D gene TRBD2, 5 bases. Looked up from germline, CDR1 is SEHNR and CDR2 is FQNEAQ (reference sequence). This CDR3 is 17 amino acids long. V lost 2 bases and J 3 bases, leaving 20 bases between the germline ends. The CDR3 is CASSLPNTRIFFYEQYF. Written as DNA, the CDR3 is TGTGCCAGCAGCTTACCTAACACTAGGATTTTTTTCTACGAGCAGTACTTC.

There are a few counts of this clone. V gene TRBV19 combines with J gene TRBJ1-6, with TRBD1 as a possible D gene (5 bases). V was cut by 3 bases and J by 1 base, with 19 bases left in between. This CDR3 contains 19 residues. CDR1 and CDR2 from the germline V gene are LNHDA and SQIVND (reference sequence). CDR3 residues: CASSIRVGDWRSYNSPLHF. CDR3 DNA sequence: TGTGCCAGTAGTATCAGGGTTGGGGACTGGCGGTCCTATAATTCACCCCTCCACTTT.

The sample holds one count of this clone. The J gene is TRBJ1-5, the V gene TRBV21-1. TRBV21-1 is a documented pseudogene. The CDR3 is 14 residues long. CDR3 sequence reads: CASSREYSNQPQHF. The DNA of the CDR3 is TGTGCCAGCAGCCGGGAGTATAGCAATCAGCCCCAGCATTTT.

V usage is TRBV5-4 and J usage is TRBJ2-7, with D perhaps given as TRBD1 or TRBD2 (5 bases each). V shed 3 bases and J shed 3 bases, with 16 bases lying between them. This CDR3 contains 15 residues. The germline V gene has CDR1 SGHNT and CDR2 YYREEE (reference sequence). CDR3 bases: TGTGCCAGCAGCTCGATCCGGGACCGACACTACGAGCAGTACTTC. Its translation: CASSSIRDRHYEQYF.

For the CDR3, the DNA is TGTGCCACCAGCAGAGATTTCGGACGGAATGAAAAACTGTTTTTT. This encodes CATSRDFGRNEKLFF. The chain has TRBV15 and TRBJ1-4, with unresolved D. The CDR3 totals 15 residues. The germline gives CDR1 LNHNV, CDR2 YYDKDF (reference sequence). Trimming shortened V by 0 bases and J by 5 bases, and 10 bases separated the two germline ends. The full variable domain, rest sourced from reference TRBV15 and TRBJ1-4, is DAMVIQNPRYQVTQFGKPVTLSCSQTLNHNVMYWYQQKSSQAPKLLFHYYDKDFNNEADTPDNFQSRRPNTSFCFLDIRSPGLGDTAMYLCATSRDFGRNEKLFFGSGTQLSVL.

The V call is TRBV11-3, the J call TRBJ2-1; maybe TRBD2 (6 bases). The V gene's germline CDR1 is SGHNT and CDR2 YENEEA. Deletions cut 1 base from V and 0 bases from J, with 16 bases between. This CDR3 comprises 18 residues. The CDR3 here is CASSLVRGKKSSYNEQFF. The CDR3 coding sequence is TGTGCCAGCAGCTTAGTGCGGGGCAAGAAGAGCTCCTACAATGAGCAGTTCTTC.

The rearrangement joins TRBV29-1 to TRBJ2-7; 9 bases fit TRBD2. The germline V gene encodes CDR1 SQVTM and CDR2 ANQGSEA. Trimming removed 2 bases from V and 4 bases from J; junction bases left unmatched: 9. The CDR3 spans 15 residues. CDR3 in DNA: TGCAGCGTTGAACAGGGTAGCGGGGGACTGTACGAGCAGTACTTC. This sequence encodes CSVEQGSGGLYEQYF.

V and J are TRBV5-1 and TRBJ2-7; 10 bases agree with TRBD2. Trimming took 0 bases from V and 7 from J; bases not matched to a gene: 22. The germline CDR1 and CDR2 sequences are SGHRS and YFSETQ. The CDR3 spans 20 residues. DNA for the CDR3: TGCGCCAGCAGCTTGGTATGGCTAGCGGGAGAATTGTCCCCAGCTCGGGAGCAGTACTTC. Translating it yields CASSLVWLAGELSPAREQYF.

A word on this clone: Sequence at one end of the junction differs from germline and may be a read error. The V gene is TRBV5-1, the J gene TRBJ2-7; TRBD2 matches 10 bases. This CDR3 has 15 residues. The germline V gene has CDR1 SGHRS and CDR2 YFSETQ. The CDR3 protein is CASSLEPGLAYEQYF. CDR3 in DNA: TGCGCCAGCAGTTTGGAACCGGGACTAGCGTACGAGCAGTACTTC.

The rearrangement uses TRBV27 and TRBJ1-1; D gene uncertain. The germline gives CDR1 MNHEY, CDR2 SMNVEV (reference sequence). CDR3 size: 14 residues. V lost 4 bases, J lost 1 base, and 10 bases lay in between. The CDR3 coding sequence is TGTGCCAGCAGTTCGCGCGGGTGGAACACTGAAGCTTTCTTT. Translation gives CASSSRGWNTEAFF.

The chain combines TRBV10-3 with TRBJ2-1, with 13 nucleotides matching TRBD2. Germline lookup yields CDR1 ENHRY and CDR2 SYGVKD. The CDR3 runs to 18 residues. With 5 bases clipped from V and 6 bases from J, the junction kept 13 bases outside the gene matches. CDR3 nucleotides: TGTGCCATCAGTCGCTCCGGGACTAGCGGGATAGGGGGCAATGAGCAGTTCTTC. Translated: CAISRSGTSGIGGNEQFF.

J is TRBJ2-1 and V is TRBV9; unclear D gene. Deletions cut 3 bases from V and 0 bases from J, with 13 bases between. From germline, CDR1 is SGDLS and CDR2 YYNGEE. The CDR3 contains 16 residues. The CDR3 loop is CASSESPLSSYNEQFF. DNA for the CDR3: TGTGCCAGCAGCGAGTCCCCTCTTAGCTCCTACAATGAGCAGTTCTTC.

The chain is built from TRBV7-2 and TRBJ1-4, with D unclear. Germline loops: CDR1 SGHTA, CDR2 FQGNSA. The CDR3 covers 15 residues. V was shortened by 3 bases and J by 5 bases, with 13 bases between the two germline ends. CDR3 nucleotides: TGTGCCAGCAGCTTGTCTCAGGCGCAAAATGAAAAACTGTTTTTT. Amino acid sequence: CASSLSQAQNEKLFF. The whole variable domain, remainder taken from reference TRBV7-2 and TRBJ1-4, is GAGVSQSPSNKVTEKGKDVELRCDPISGHTALYWYRQSLGQGLEFLIYFQGNSAPDKSGLPSDRFSAERTGGSVSTLTIQRTQQEDSAVYLCASSLSQAQNEKLFFGSGTQLSVL.